The rows below give T cell receptor beta chains drawn from one sample of a study of type 1 regulatory T cells. TCRdb re-analysed the reads in MiXCR, keeping a single row per CDR3 protein. The sample includes under 3,500 distinct CDR3 sequences, 6.5% to 9% of them seen just once. Antigen specificity for these receptors is unknown. Sequencing was carried out using cultured T cells, either the whole culture or a sorted T cell fraction (not recorded which). All receptors derive from a human donor in good health. CDR3s include the opening cysteine and the closing phenylalanine or tryptophan. Fields, in order: J gene, V gene, D gene, clone size, CDR3 DNA, CDR3 protein. D genes are given only for firm matches. Size is omitted from some rows. Given values are once, few, many or a class for expanded clones.

J gene: TRBJ1-1; V gene: TRBV5-1; D gene: TRBD1; clone size: medium-sized; CDR3 DNA: TGCGCCAGCAGCTTGGTCAGGGGGACTGAAGCTTTCTTT; CDR3 protein: CASSLVRGTEAFF
J gene: TRBJ2-3; V gene: TRBV7-2; D gene: .; clone size: medium-sized; CDR3 DNA: TGTGCCAGCAGCTTAACCCGTACGAGGGTTTCGCAGTATTTT; CDR3 protein: CASSLTRTRVSQYF
J gene: TRBJ2-5; V gene: TRBV5-1; D gene: .; clone size: medium-sized; CDR3 DNA: TGCGCCAGCAGCTCACCGGGGAACCAAGAGACCCAGTACTTC; CDR3 protein: CASSSPGNQETQYF
J gene: TRBJ1-1; V gene: TRBV18; D gene: .; clone size: medium-sized; CDR3 DNA: TGTGCCAGCTCACCACAGGCCACCCCGAACACTGAAGCTTTCTTT; CDR3 protein: CASSPQATPNTEAFF
J gene: TRBJ2-7; V gene: TRBV7-2; D gene: TRBD2; clone size: medium-sized; CDR3 DNA: TGTGCCAGCAGCTTTTTAGCGGGAGGCCCCTCCTACGAGCAGTACTTC; CDR3 protein: CASSFLAGGPSYEQYF
J gene: TRBJ2-3; V gene: TRBV2; D gene: TRBD1; clone size: medium-sized; CDR3 DNA: TGTGCCAGCAGTGAAGCGCGGGGGACAGGGGATTCAGATACGCAGTATTTT; CDR3 protein: CASSEARGTGDSDTQYF
J gene: TRBJ2-5; V gene: TRBV7-7; D gene: .; clone size: medium-sized; CDR3 DNA: TGTGCCAGCAGCTTAGTCGGAGGGGCCCAAGAGACCCAGTACTTC; CDR3 protein: CASSLVGGAQETQYF
J gene: TRBJ2-1; V gene: TRBV6-5; D gene: .; clone size: medium-sized; CDR3 DNA: TGTGCATGCACGGGGGGCCTGTACAATGAGCAGTTCTTC; CDR3 protein: CACTGGLYNEQFF
J gene: TRBJ1-2; V gene: TRBV7-8; D gene: .; clone size: medium-sized; CDR3 DNA: TGTGCCAGCAGCTCCCTGGAGGTCTATGGCTACACCTTC; CDR3 protein: CASSSLEVYGYTF
J gene: TRBJ2-5; V gene: TRBV3-1; D gene: .; clone size: medium-sized; CDR3 DNA: TGTGCCAGCAGCAGTAGAGAAGAGACCCAGTACTTC; CDR3 protein: CASSSREETQYF
J gene: TRBJ2-7; V gene: TRBV4-1; D gene: .; clone size: medium-sized; CDR3 DNA: TGCGCCAGCAGCCACCAGGTAGGCGAGCAGTACTTC; CDR3 protein: CASSHQVGEQYF
J gene: TRBJ2-3; V gene: TRBV5-1; D gene: TRBD2; clone size: medium-sized; CDR3 DNA: TGCGCCAGCAGCCTTAGCGGGAGGCCCAATACGCAGTATTTT; CDR3 protein: CASSLSGRPNTQYF
J gene: TRBJ2-7; V gene: TRBV5-1; D gene: TRBD1; clone size: medium-sized; CDR3 DNA: TGCGCCAGCAGCTTACAGGGGCCTGATTCCTACGAGCAGTACTTC; CDR3 protein: CASSLQGPDSYEQYF
J gene: TRBJ2-7; V gene: TRBV12-3/TRBV12-4; D gene: .; clone size: medium-sized; CDR3 DNA: TGTGCCAGCAGCCGAAGGGCTGGTCGCTCCTACGAGCAGTACTTC; CDR3 protein: CASSRRAGRSYEQYF
J gene: TRBJ2-3; V gene: TRBV5-4; D gene: .; clone size: medium-sized; CDR3 DNA: TGTGCCAGCAGCTTGGACGGCGGGTTTACAGATACGCAGTATTTT; CDR3 protein: CASSLDGGFTDTQYF
J gene: TRBJ2-1; V gene: TRBV3-1; D gene: TRBD2; clone size: medium-sized; CDR3 DNA: TGTGCCAGCAGCAAGACCGAGGCCCTAGCGGGTAACAATGAGCAGTTCTTC; CDR3 protein: CASSKTEALAGNNEQFF
J gene: TRBJ1-5; V gene: TRBV6-5; D gene: .; clone size: medium-sized; CDR3 DNA: TGTGCCAGCAGTTACGACCATCGCAATCAGCCCCAGCATTTT; CDR3 protein: CASSYDHRNQPQHF
J gene: TRBJ2-3; V gene: TRBV12-3/TRBV12-4; D gene: .; clone size: medium-sized; CDR3 DNA: TGTGCCAGCAGCCCCTCTGATGGCTATACGCAGTATTTT; CDR3 protein: CASSPSDGYTQYF
J gene: TRBJ1-2; V gene: TRBV7-3; D gene: .; clone size: medium-sized; CDR3 DNA: TGTGCCAGCAGCTTATTACCCTCCTCGCCGGGGGGGGGCTATGGCTACACCTTC; CDR3 protein: CASSLLPSSPGGGYGYTF
J gene: TRBJ2-5; V gene: TRBV7-2; D gene: .; clone size: few; CDR3 DNA: TGTGCCAGCAGCTTAGATGTACAGAACCCGGGCGAGACCCAGTACTTC; CDR3 protein: CASSLDVQNPGETQYF
J gene: TRBJ2-1; V gene: TRBV7-6; D gene: .; clone size: medium-sized; CDR3 DNA: TGTGCCAGCAGCCCACTTTCGGGTCAACTACGCTCCTACAATGAGCAGTTCTTC; CDR3 protein: CASSPLSGQLRSYNEQFF
J gene: TRBJ2-1; V gene: TRBV24-1; D gene: .; clone size: medium-sized; CDR3 DNA: TGTGCCACCAGTGATTTCTTCAGGGGTGGGGGTGAGCAGTTCTTC; CDR3 protein: CATSDFFRGGGEQFF
J gene: TRBJ2-7; V gene: TRBV6-2/TRBV6-3; D gene: TRBD1; clone size: medium-sized; CDR3 DNA: TGTGCCAGCAGCTTCCTTAGGACAGGAATCTACGAGCAGTACTTC; CDR3 protein: CASSFLRTGIYEQYF
J gene: TRBJ1-4; V gene: TRBV5-1; D gene: .; clone size: medium-sized; CDR3 DNA: TGCACCAGCAGCTCGGGGAGTGCAACTAATGAAAAACTGTTTTTT; CDR3 protein: CTSSSGSATNEKLFF
J gene: TRBJ1-1; V gene: TRBV6-5; D gene: .; clone size: medium-sized; CDR3 DNA: TGTGCCAGCAGAAAAGTGCCTGGGGGGAACACTGAAGCTTTCTTT; CDR3 protein: CASRKVPGGNTEAFF
J gene: TRBJ2-5; V gene: TRBV20-1; D gene: .; clone size: medium-sized; CDR3 DNA: TGCAGTGCTAGAGATATACGGGGGTTTGGAGAGACCCAGTACTTC; CDR3 protein: CSARDIRGFGETQYF
J gene: TRBJ1-5; V gene: TRBV7-2; D gene: .; clone size: medium-sized; CDR3 DNA: TGTGCCAGCAGCTTAGGAGTCCGGGGAGGCAATCAGCCCCAGCATTTT; CDR3 protein: CASSLGVRGGNQPQHF
J gene: TRBJ2-7; V gene: TRBV20-1; D gene: .; clone size: medium-sized; CDR3 DNA: TGCAGTGCTAGAGCGGACAGCACCTACGAGCAGTACTTC; CDR3 protein: CSARADSTYEQYF
J gene: TRBJ2-5; V gene: TRBV6-2/TRBV6-3; D gene: .; clone size: medium-sized; CDR3 DNA: TGTGCCAGCAGTTACTCCCTCTCCACTGGAGAGACCCAGTACTTC; CDR3 protein: CASSYSLSTGETQYF
J gene: TRBJ2-5; V gene: TRBV13; D gene: .; clone size: .; CDR3 DNA: TGTGCCAGTAGTTTGGGTGAACAACAAGAGACCCAGTACTTC; CDR3 protein: CASSLGEQQETQYF
J gene: TRBJ1-2; V gene: TRBV5-1; D gene: .; clone size: medium-sized; CDR3 DNA: TGCGCCAGCAGCTTGGGTTTCACCTATGGCTACACCTTC; CDR3 protein: CASSLGFTYGYTF
J gene: TRBJ1-5; V gene: TRBV2; D gene: TRBD1; clone size: medium-sized; CDR3 DNA: TGTGCCAGCAGCGGAGGGACAGGAAGGCAGCCCCAGCATTTT; CDR3 protein: CASSGGTGRQPQHF
J gene: TRBJ2-7; V gene: TRBV28; D gene: TRBD1; clone size: medium-sized; CDR3 DNA: TGTGCCAGCAGTTCGGCAGGGGGCCCGACCTACGAGCAGTACTTC; CDR3 protein: CASSSAGGPTYEQYF
J gene: TRBJ2-1; V gene: TRBV11-2; D gene: .; clone size: medium-sized; CDR3 DNA: TGTGCCAGCAGCTTAGATCGATTAACCTACAATGAGCAGTTCTTC; CDR3 protein: CASSLDRLTYNEQFF
J gene: TRBJ2-4; V gene: TRBV20-1; D gene: TRBD2; clone size: medium-sized; CDR3 DNA: TGCAGTGCTAGAGGACTAGCGGAGGGTTGGGAGGGCATTCAGTACTTC; CDR3 protein: CSARGLAEGWEGIQYF
J gene: TRBJ2-6; V gene: TRBV3-1; D gene: .; clone size: medium-sized; CDR3 DNA: TGTGCCAGCAGCCGGAGGGACCTGACCCTCTCTGGGGCCAACGTCCTGACTTTC; CDR3 protein: CASSRRDLTLSGANVLTF
J gene: TRBJ1-5; V gene: TRBV24-1; D gene: TRBD1; clone size: medium-sized; CDR3 DNA: TGTGCCACCAGTGATGGGGACAGGGGTAGCAATCAGCCCCAGCATTTT; CDR3 protein: CATSDGDRGSNQPQHF
J gene: TRBJ2-1; V gene: TRBV5-1; D gene: .; clone size: medium-sized; CDR3 DNA: TGCGCCAGCAGCTTGGGAGGGACGGGGGACAATGAGCAGTTCTTC; CDR3 protein: CASSLGGTGDNEQFF
J gene: TRBJ2-3; V gene: TRBV6-1; D gene: TRBD2; clone size: medium-sized; CDR3 DNA: TGTGCCAGCAGTGGGGGTTTCCTAGCGGGAGGGGCCGATACGCAGTATTTT; CDR3 protein: CASSGGFLAGGADTQYF
J gene: TRBJ2-5; V gene: TRBV29-1; D gene: TRBD1; clone size: once; CDR3 DNA: TGCAGCGTCGGAACCGGGACAGGGGAAGAGACCCAGTACTTC; CDR3 protein: CSVGTGTGEETQYF
J gene: TRBJ1-2; V gene: TRBV12-3/TRBV12-4; D gene: .; clone size: medium-sized; CDR3 DNA: TGTGCCAGCAGTTTGAAGGCAGGGAGGAATGGCTACACCTTC; CDR3 protein: CASSLKAGRNGYTF
J gene: TRBJ2-5; V gene: TRBV20-1; D gene: .; clone size: medium-sized; CDR3 DNA: TGCAGTGCTTACAGATCCCAAGAGACCCAGTACTTC; CDR3 protein: CSAYRSQETQYF